This T cell receptor beta chain was documented in a study of blood T cell repertoires in COVID-19. As for the study in general: Acute-phase and convalescent COVID-19 samples originated in the United States, Italy and Spain. The cDNA or gDNA used as material had been derived from T cells, B-cell-depleted T cells, or PBMCs.

Profiling relied on immunoSEQ multiplex PCR, and the TCRdb table lists in-frame clones only, not all of them. Of 200,000 to 250,000 clones detected, 80% to 90% appear once; the ten largest clones hold 3% to 4%. Trimming took 6 bases from V and 4 from J, leaving 10 bases between them. There are 12 residues in the CDR3. The germline CDR1 and CDR2 sequences are MNHEY and SMNVEV (reference sequence). Participant-reported clinical history was the basis for cohort assignment. The chain has TRBV27 and TRBJ2-7; TRBD2 might be the D (5 bases). The sequenced material came from PBMCs or T cells enriched from blood (not recorded which). The receptor was isolated from a woman in her forties with acute COVID-19. The CDR3 region has the DNA TGTGCCAGCAGGGGGAGAGGGTACGAGCAGTACTTC. Translation: CASRGRGYEQYF.